Listed below are T cell receptor beta chains from one sample, sequenced in a study of spatial heterogeneity in lung cancer. TCRdb re-called the 5' RACE reads with MiXCR, one entry per CDR3 protein. This table has 3,000 to 3,500 distinct CDR3 sequences, just under 35% appearing once. The sequencing here drew on lung tumor tissue, taken at surgery. These receptors came from a female donor with early-stage non-small cell lung cancer. The CDR3 runs from the conserved cysteine through the conserved F or W. Each record gives: J gene, V gene, CDR3 protein.

TRBJ2-3 TRBV2 CASSDPGRDTQYF
TRBJ1-1 TRBV5-1 CASSLRLGTAKEAFF
TRBJ2-5 TRBV7-9 CASSPRPQETQYF
TRBJ2-1 TRBV7-9 CASSLSGSYNEQFF
TRBJ2-4 TRBV6-1 CASSDIRGLKNIQYF
TRBJ2-1 TRBV7-9 CASSPVGGAYNEQFF
TRBJ2-7 TRBV2 CASTETESSYEQYF
TRBJ2-1 TRBV18 CASSPPFPADEQFF
TRBJ2-1 TRBV20-1 CSASLRGRENEQLF
TRBJ1-2 TRBV20-1 CSARDSMMDSIYGYTF
TRBJ1-2 TRBV29-1 CSAVGQGRPANYGYTF
TRBJ2-7 TRBV28 CASSLFGALWEQYF
TRBJ2-7 TRBV7-2 CASSLAGGISYEQYF
TRBJ2-1 TRBV2 CASSADSNEQFF
TRBJ2-1 TRBV7-2 CASRLIAGDFSYNEQFF